This TCR beta chain was profiled in a study of CD8 T cells in Susac syndrome. Germline assignment: CDR1 MNHNS and CDR2 SASEGT. The CDR3 sequence is 11 residues long. V was clipped by 11 bases and J by 4 bases, with 12 bases between them. Random hexamers served to reverse transcribe about 0.45 to 1 ug RNA. TCRdb reprocessed the immunoSEQ multiplex PCR reads via MiXCR and lists one record per CDR3 protein. The data show 200,000 or so distinct CDR3 sequences, about 95% seen once. CD8+ and CD4+ T cells from blood underwent TCR beta sequencing, which was carried out in a high-throughput format. Stable or active relapsing-remitting multiple sclerosis, untreated and meeting revised McDonald criteria, defined the controls. Negative isolation was applied to CD8+ and CD4+ T cells, and FACS enrichment was applied to TEMRA cells.

This sequence joins TRBV6-1 and TRBJ2-7, with D perhaps matching TRBD1 (5 bases). The clonotype comes from a human donor with multiple sclerosis. Sequenced input: CD4+ T cells from PBMCs. CDR3 DNA: TGTGCCTTCCAGGGAAGTTACGAGCAGTACTTC. It codes for CAFQGSYEQYF.